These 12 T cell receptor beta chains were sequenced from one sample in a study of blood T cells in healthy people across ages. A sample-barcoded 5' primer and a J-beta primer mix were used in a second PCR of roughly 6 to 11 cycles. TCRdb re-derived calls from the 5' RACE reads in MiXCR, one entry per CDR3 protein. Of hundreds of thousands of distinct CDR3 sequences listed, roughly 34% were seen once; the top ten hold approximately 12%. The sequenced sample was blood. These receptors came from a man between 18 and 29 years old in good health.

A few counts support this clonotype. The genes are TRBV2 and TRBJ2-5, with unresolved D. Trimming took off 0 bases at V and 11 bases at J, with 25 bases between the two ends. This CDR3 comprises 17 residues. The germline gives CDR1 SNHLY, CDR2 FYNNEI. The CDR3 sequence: CASSEALGRLGYNEQYF. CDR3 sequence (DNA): TGTGCCAGCAGTGAAGCGCTAGGTCGGCTAGGGTACAATGAGCAGTACTTC.

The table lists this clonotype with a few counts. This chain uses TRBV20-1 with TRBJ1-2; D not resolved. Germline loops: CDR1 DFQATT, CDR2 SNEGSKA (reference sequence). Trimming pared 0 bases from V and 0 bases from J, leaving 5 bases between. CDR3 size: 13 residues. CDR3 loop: CSARERANYGYTF. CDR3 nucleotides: TGCAGTGCTAGAGAAAGAGCTAACTATGGCTACACCTTC.

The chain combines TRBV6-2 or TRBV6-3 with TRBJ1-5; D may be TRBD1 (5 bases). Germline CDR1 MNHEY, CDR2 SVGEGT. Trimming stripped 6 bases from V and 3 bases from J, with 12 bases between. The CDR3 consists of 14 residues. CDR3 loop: CASSRGLNNQPQHF. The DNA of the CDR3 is TGTGCCAGCAGCCGGGGACTGAACAATCAGCCCCAGCATTTT.

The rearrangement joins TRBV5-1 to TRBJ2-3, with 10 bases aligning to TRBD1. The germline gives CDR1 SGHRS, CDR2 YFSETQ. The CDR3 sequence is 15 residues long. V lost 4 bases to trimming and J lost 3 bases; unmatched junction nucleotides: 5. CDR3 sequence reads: CASSPDRGETDTQYF. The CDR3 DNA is TGCGCCAGCAGCCCGGACAGGGGGGAAACAGATACGCAGTATTTT.

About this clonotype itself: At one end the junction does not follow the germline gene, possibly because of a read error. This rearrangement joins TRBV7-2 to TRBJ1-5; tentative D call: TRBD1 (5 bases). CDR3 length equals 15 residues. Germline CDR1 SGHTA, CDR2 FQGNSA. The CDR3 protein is CASSFKSGYEQPQHF. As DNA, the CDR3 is TGCGCCAGCAGCTTCAAGTCAGGGTACGAGCAGCCCCAGCATTTT.

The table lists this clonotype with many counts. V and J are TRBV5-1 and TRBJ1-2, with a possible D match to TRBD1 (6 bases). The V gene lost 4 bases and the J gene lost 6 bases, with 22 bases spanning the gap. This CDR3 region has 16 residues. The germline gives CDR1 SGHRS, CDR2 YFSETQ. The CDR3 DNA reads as TGCGCCAGCAGCGTTACGTCGAACAGGGATTCGGATGGCTACACCTTC. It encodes CASSVTSNRDSDGYTF.

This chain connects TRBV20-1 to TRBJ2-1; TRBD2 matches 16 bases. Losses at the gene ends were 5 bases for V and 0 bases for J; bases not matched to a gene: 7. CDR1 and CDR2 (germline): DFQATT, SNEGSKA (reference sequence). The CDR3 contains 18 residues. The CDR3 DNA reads TGCAGTGCTCGCACGGGACTAGCGGGAGGGAGCTCCTACAATGAGCAGTTCTTC. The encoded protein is CSARTGLAGGSSYNEQFF.

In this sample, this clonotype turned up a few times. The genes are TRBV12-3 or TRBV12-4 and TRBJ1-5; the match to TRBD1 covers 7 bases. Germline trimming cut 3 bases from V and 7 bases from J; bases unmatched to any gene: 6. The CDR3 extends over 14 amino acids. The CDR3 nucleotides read TGTGCCAGCAGTTTGACAGGGTCAGGACAGCCCCAGCATTTT. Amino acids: CASSLTGSGQPQHF.

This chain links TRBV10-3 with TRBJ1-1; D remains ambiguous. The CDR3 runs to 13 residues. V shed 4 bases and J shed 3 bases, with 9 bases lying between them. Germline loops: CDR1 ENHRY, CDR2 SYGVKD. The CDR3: CAISGDWDTEAFF. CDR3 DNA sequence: TGTGCCATCAGTGGGGATTGGGACACTGAAGCTTTCTTT.

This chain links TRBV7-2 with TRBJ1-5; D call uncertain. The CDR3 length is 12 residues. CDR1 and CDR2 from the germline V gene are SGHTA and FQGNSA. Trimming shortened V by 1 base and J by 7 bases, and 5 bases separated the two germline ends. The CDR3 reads CASSLDFQPQHF. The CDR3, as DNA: TGTGCCAGCAGCTTAGACTTCCAGCCCCAGCATTTT.

For the CDR3, the DNA is TGTGCCATCAGTGTTCAGGGGTTTGATGGGGAGACCCAGTACTTC. Residues: CAISVQGFDGETQYF. This chain links TRBV10-3 with TRBJ2-5, with D perhaps TRBD1 (6 bases). The germline V gene has CDR1 ENHRY and CDR2 SYGVKD. V was cut by 4 bases and J by 5 bases, with 17 bases left in between. The CDR3 covers 15 residues.

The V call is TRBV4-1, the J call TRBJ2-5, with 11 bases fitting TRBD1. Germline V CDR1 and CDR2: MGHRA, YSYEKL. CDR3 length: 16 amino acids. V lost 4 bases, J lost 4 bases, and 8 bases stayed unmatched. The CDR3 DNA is TGCGCCAGCAGCCCAGGGACAGGGGGGGAGGGAGAGACCCAGTACTTC. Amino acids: CASSPGTGGEGETQYF.